The source of this TCR beta chain is a study of blood T cell repertoires in COVID-19. About the study: T cells, B-cell-depleted T cells, or PBMCs provided the cDNA or gDNA that served as material.

As originally analysed: Amplified reference gene primers provided the basis for estimating nucleated cell counts. Assay: immunoSEQ multiplex PCR; the TCRdb copy retains only in-frame clones and omits some. That table is the source of V, J and clone size, and D and trimming were worked out from the DNA. The sample has about 59,000 clones, 70% to 85% seen once. Looked up from germline, CDR1 is SGDLS and CDR2 is YYNGEE. Trimming left V 6 bases short and J 7 bases short, with 8 bases between. The CDR3 loop spans 10 amino acids. Sequencing was carried out using peripheral blood. This sequence originates from a human donor in a cohort sampled during active COVID-19. The rearrangement links TRBV9 to TRBJ2-7, with D possibly being TRBD1 (5 bases). The CDR3 DNA reads TGTGCCAGCATTGCAGGGGAGCAGTACTTC. Its protein is CASIAGEQYF. Full variable domain (remainder filled in from reference TRBV9 and TRBJ2-7): DSGVTQTPKHLITATGQRVTLRCSPRSGDLSVYWYQQSLDQGLQFLIQYYNGEERAKGNILERFSAQQFPDLHSELNLSSLELGDSALYFCASIAGEQYFGPGTRLTVT.